Included here is one TCR beta chain sequence, with context. It lacks a known antigen. No clone much larger than this one lies a single base away; base qualities are absent. Each sample was amplified as two independent genomic DNA replicates: around 0.45 ug for blood and roughly 1.4 ug for tumor or normal breast. Following the manufacturer's instructions, the ImmunoSeq Intro kit was used to carry out TCRB sequencing on genomic DNA. The multiplex PCR ran for roughly 31 cycles using proprietary primers and spike-in control sequences for absolute quantification. Single-end 150-bp reads were used to sequence an 87-bp fragment spanning the CDR3 and the flanking V and J genes. Each lane of an Illumina MiSeq running version 3.0 chemistry carried seven multiplexed samples, with two replicates apiece. Regarding the original processing steps: Raw data were processed with the vendor's proprietary pipeline, and both replicates were merged into a single result per sample. Productive rearrangements sharing the V-gene family, CDR3 amino acid sequence and J-gene segment were defined as clonotypes. Clonality was calculated as 1 minus the normalized Shannon entropy (Pielou evenness) of TCRB abundances. T cell density was estimated by dividing total templates by the number of input cells inferred from the DNA input amount. Recon, run with its default parameters, was used to estimate overall repertoire diversity and clonality. Tumor-enriched clonotypes were defined as having over 0.1% abundance in tumor and at least 32-fold higher abundance than in normal breast. TCRdb obtained this table from immuneACCESS and retained in-frame rearrangements with V and J assigned. These tables miss some clones; where compared with another copy, unresolved V genes account for less than half of the shortfall, and the remainder is unexplained. V, J and clone size were drawn from that table, and D and trimming were deduced from the DNA. The sample yields around 28,000 clones; more than 80% were counted once. The ten largest make up roughly 13% of the sample.

These data come from a study of early stage breast cancer tumors (dated by TCRdb to 2017 to 2019). About the full investigation: Of the 16 invasive breast tumors, about a dozen were found to be estrogen receptor-positive, progesterone receptor-positive and HER2-negative. Of the roughly twelve ER+/PR+/HER2- tumors, eight were classified as invasive ductal carcinomas and four as invasive lobular carcinomas. The average read coverage per sample was around 10-fold. Across all samples, a few million templates representing roughly 1 million unique clonotypes were detected. General study outcomes and caveats: Because the cohort was small, a breakdown by tumor subtype could not be done. Enriched TCRB sequences shared across patients were found to be mostly commonly generated sequences that were unlikely to play an important role in the tumor microenvironment. Greater similarity was observed between blood and normal breast repertoires than between blood and tumor repertoires, and tumor was distinguished from normal in about 85% of the 16 patients when each tissue was compared with blood. About 2.5-fold higher T cell density and higher clonality were observed in tumors than in adjacent normal breast tissue. Chain pairing and functional markers such as CD4, CD8 and FOXP3 were not captured by bulk genomic DNA sequencing of unsorted cells.

The study profiled bulk TCR beta-chain repertoires in matched peripheral blood, tumor and adjacent normal breast tissue taken from over 15 patients with early-stage breast cancer. Before surgery, about 5-10 mL of whole blood was collected into EDTA tubes and then processed within 2 hours. Peripheral blood mononuclear cells were isolated by Ficoll-Paque centrifugation in SepMate-50 tubes. PBMCs were cryopreserved in roughly 90% FBS with approximately 10% DMSO in aliquots of roughly 1.9 to 4.5 million cells and stored in liquid nitrogen. Genomic DNA was extracted with the Qiagen AllPrep DNA/RNA Mini kit. At the junction V is shortened by 6 bases and J by 7 bases, with 13 bases in between. The CDR3 measures 13 amino acids from cysteine to phenylalanine. Only CDR3 DNA remains: 39 bases, in frame from the first base. CDR1 and CDR2, per the germline V gene, are SGHVS and FQNEAQ.

Specimen: blood. This TCR derives from a person aged 55 to 75 with breast cancer. Recombination connected TRBV7-8 to TRBJ2-1, and perhaps TRBD1 as D gene, on 6 matching bases. Here the CDR3 is given as CASRNRVSNEQFF. In nucleotide form, the sequence is TGTGCCAGCAGGAACAGGGTATCGAATGAGCAGTTCTTC.